This paragraph covers one T cell receptor (beta chain) sequence. Its specificity is not known. Profiling relied on immunoSEQ multiplex PCR, and the TCRdb table lists in-frame clones only, not all of them. Of fewer than 95,000 clones listed, nearly 85% are singletons. The CDR3 totals 15 residues. The germline CDR1 and CDR2 sequences are ENHRY and SYGVKD. V was clipped by 0 bases and J by 6 bases, with 12 bases between them. This specimen belongs to a study of PD-1 blockade in classical Hodgkin lymphoma. Findings and caveats of the study: Baseline TCR diversity was reportedly lower in newly diagnosed patients than healthy donors.

The time point denotes: cycle 4 day 1 (C4D1), after less than seven weeks of nivolumab. Autologous stem cell transplantation was followed by relapse in every patient, and brentuximab vedotin exposure varied. V usage is TRBV10-3 and J usage is TRBJ1-5; unclear D gene. Material: peripheral blood mononuclear cells (PBMCs), obtained before the fourth cycle of nivolumab. The receptor comes from a human donor with classical Hodgkin lymphoma. CDR3 protein: CAISESWATGQPQHF. The DNA of the CDR3 is TGTGCCATCAGTGAGTCTTGGGCAACGGGTCAGCCCCAGCATTTT.